This T cell receptor (beta chain) was captured by sequencing in a study of OX40 agonist ivuxolimab in advanced cancers. The CDR3 extends over 13 amino acids. Germline CDR1 is MDHEN and CDR2 is SYDVKM. V was clipped by 8 bases and J by 0 bases, with 11 bases between them. The data were produced by immunoSEQ multiplex PCR, yet TCRdb's version contains in-frame clones alone and is incomplete. In the table there are about 100,000 clones, roughly 88% of which are singletons. The material was CD4+ or CD8+ T cells sorted from blood, obtained in a trial of the OX40 agonist ivuxolimab. The TCR sequence derives from an adult with an advanced solid tumor such as melanoma, head and neck, liver or kidney cancer. V is TRBV28 and J is TRBJ2-7; D is perhaps TRBD2 (5 bases). This CDR3 is CASFRAGSYEQYF. The CDR3 DNA reads as TGTGCCAGCTTCCGGGCGGGCTCCTACGAGCAGTACTTC.